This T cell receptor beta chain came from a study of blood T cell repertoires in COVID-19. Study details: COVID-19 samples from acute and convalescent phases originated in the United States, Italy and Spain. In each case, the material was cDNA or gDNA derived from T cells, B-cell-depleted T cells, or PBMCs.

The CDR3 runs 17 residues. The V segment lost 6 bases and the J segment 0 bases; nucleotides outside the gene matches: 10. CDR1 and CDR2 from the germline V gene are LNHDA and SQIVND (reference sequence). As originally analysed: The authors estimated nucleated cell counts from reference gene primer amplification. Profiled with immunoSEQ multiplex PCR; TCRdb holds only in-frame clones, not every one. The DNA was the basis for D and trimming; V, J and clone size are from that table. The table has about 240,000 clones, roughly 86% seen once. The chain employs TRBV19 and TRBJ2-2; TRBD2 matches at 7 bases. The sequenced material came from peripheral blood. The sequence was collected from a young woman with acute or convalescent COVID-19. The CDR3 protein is CASRRLRLAPNTGELFF. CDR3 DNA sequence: TGTGCCAGTAGGCGCCTTCGACTAGCTCCGAACACCGGGGAGCTGTTTTTT. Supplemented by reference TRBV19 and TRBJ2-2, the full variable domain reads DGGITQSPKYLFRKEGQNVTLSCEQNLNHDAMYWYRQDPGQGLRLIYYSQIVNDFQKGDIAEGYSVSREKKESFPLTVTSAQKNPTAFYLCASRRLRLAPNTGELFFGEGSRLTVL.